The rows below give T cell receptor beta chains drawn from one sample of a study of T cells in Graves' hyperthyroidism and ophthalmopathy. TCRdb passed the multiplex PCR reads through MiXCR, listing each CDR3 protein once. In the table there are some 770,000 distinct CDR3 sequences, about 15% of which are singletons. The sequenced sample consisted of blood. These receptors originate from a man aged 18 to 29 with Graves' hyperthyroidism. The CDR3 runs from the conserved cysteine through the conserved F or W. Fields, in order: J gene, clone size, D gene, V gene, CDR3 protein, CDR3 DNA. D genes are given only for firm matches. For some rows the clone size is stated as once, few or many, or as a class when expanded; others skip it.

>TRBJ2-3|few|TRBD1|TRBV7-9
CASSFLQGAGTDTQYF
TGTGCCAGCAGCTTCCTACAGGGGGCTGGCACAGATACGCAGTATTTT
>TRBJ1-5|many|NA|TRBV12-3/TRBV12-4
CASSRSRGGSNQPQHF
TGTGCCAGCAGTCGTTCGCGAGGGGGAAGCAATCAGCCCCAGCATTTT
>TRBJ1-2|NA|NA|TRBV19
CASSITGTPVRGYTF
TGTGCCAGTAGTATCACCGGGACTCCGGTTCGCGGCTACACCTTC
>TRBJ2-7|NA|TRBD1|TRBV19
CASSVRTGLSYEQYF
TGTGCCAGTAGTGTGCGGACAGGCCTCTCCTACGAGCAGTACTTC
>TRBJ2-1|few|NA|TRBV4-1
CASSQTQGRMGYEQFF
TGCGCCAGCAGCCAAACACAGGGAAGAATGGGGTATGAGCAGTTCTTC
>TRBJ2-5|few|NA|TRBV27
CASSLLTPRNQETQYF
TGTGCCAGCAGTTTACTCACCCCTAGAAACCAAGAGACCCAGTACTTC
>TRBJ2-7|many|TRBD1|TRBV28
CASSLSTGGFYEQYF
TGTGCCAGCAGTTTATCAACAGGGGGCTTCTACGAGCAGTACTTC
>TRBJ2-5|NA|TRBD1|TRBV29-1
CSAYPGQGIQYF
TGCAGCGCCTATCCGGGACAGGGGATCCAGTACTTC
>TRBJ1-4|NA|NA|TRBV28
CASSLIDQVGAKLFF
TGTGCCAGCAGTTTAATCGACCAGGTGGGGGCGAAACTGTTTTTT
>TRBJ2-3|NA|TRBD1|TRBV10-3
CAISGDSSSTDTQYF
TGTGCCATCAGTGGGGACAGCTCTAGCACAGATACGCAGTATTTT
>TRBJ1-1|few|TRBD1|TRBV3-1
CASSLGQGSLEAFF
TGTGCCAGCAGCCTGGGACAGGGTAGCTTAGAAGCTTTCTTT
>TRBJ1-4|NA|NA|TRBV4-2
CASSQDQIGRPDEKLFF
TGTGCCAGCAGCCAAGATCAAATAGGCCGCCCGGACGAAAAACTGTTTTTT
>TRBJ1-6|few|NA|TRBV6-1
CASRRRAELYNSPLHF
TGTGCCAGCCGCCGGCGGGCAGAGCTTTATAATTCACCCCTCCACTTT
>TRBJ2-1|many|TRBD2|TRBV27
CASSILAGGPAEQFF
TGTGCCAGCAGTATCCTAGCGGGAGGGCCGGCTGAGCAGTTCTTC
>TRBJ2-7|many|NA|TRBV18
CASSPSGNEQYF
TGTGCCAGCTCACCATCAGGGAACGAGCAGTACTTC
>TRBJ2-2|NA|NA|TRBV27
CASREGVGTGELFF
TGTGCCAGCCGTGAGGGAGTAGGGACCGGGGAGCTGTTTTTT
>TRBJ1-2|many|NA|TRBV30
CACKTHSDSNSYGYTF
TGTGCCTGTAAGACACATTCGGACAGCAATTCCTATGGCTACACCTTC
>TRBJ2-1|NA|TRBD2|TRBV29-1
CSVLGLAGAYNEQFF
TGCAGCGTTCTCGGACTAGCGGGAGCCTACAATGAGCAGTTCTTC
>TRBJ2-1|many|NA|TRBV5-1
CASSSDIYNEQFF
TGCGCCAGCAGCTCAGACATATACAATGAGCAGTTCTTC
>TRBJ2-3|many|NA|TRBV10-3
CAINQRDDTDTQYF
TGTGCCATCAACCAACGGGACGACACAGATACGCAGTATTTT
>TRBJ1-1|many|TRBD1|TRBV5-1
CASSLGQGAPNTEAFF
TGCGCCAGCAGCTTGGGACAGGGCGCCCCGAACACTGAAGCTTTCTTT
>TRBJ2-1|many|TRBD2|TRBV7-2
CASRTTGLANNEQFF
TGTGCCAGCAGGACCACGGGACTAGCGAACAATGAGCAGTTCTTC
>TRBJ1-6|many|NA|TRBV24-1
CATPVAGYNSPLHF
TGTGCCACCCCCGTCGCGGGTTATAATTCACCCCTCCACTTT
>TRBJ1-5|few|TRBD1|TRBV28
CASGDRASQPQHF
TGTGCCAGCGGTGACAGGGCTTCCCAGCCCCAGCATTTT
>TRBJ2-7|few|TRBD2|TRBV20-1
CSITTGTSLIEQYF
TGCAGTATAACCACCGGGACTAGTTTGATAGAGCAGTACTTC
>TRBJ1-1|NA|TRBD1|TRBV5-1
CASRRQGATNTEAFF
TGCGCCAGCAGAAGACAGGGGGCGACGAACACTGAAGCTTTCTTT
>TRBJ2-1|many|TRBD2|TRBV27
CASTSGTSGSNEQFF
TGTGCCAGCACCTCCGGGACTAGCGGGAGTAATGAGCAGTTCTTC
>TRBJ2-6|few|NA|TRBV20-1
CSARDAAGANVLTF
TGCAGTGCTAGAGATGCAGCGGGGGCCAACGTCCTGACTTTC
>TRBJ2-1|many|TRBD2|TRBV14
CASSQSPSGEQFF
TGTGCCAGCAGCCAAAGTCCTAGCGGTGAGCAGTTCTTC
>TRBJ2-7|NA|TRBD2|TRBV27
CASSLYPSGLYEQYF
TGTGCCAGCAGTTTATACCCTAGCGGGCTTTACGAGCAGTACTTC
>TRBJ1-4|NA|NA|TRBV19
CASSTGTALHNEKLFF
TGTGCCAGTAGTACCGGCACAGCGTTACATAATGAAAAACTGTTTTTT
>TRBJ2-5|many|TRBD2|TRBV15
CATSRDLAGGGQETQYF
TGTGCCACCAGCAGAGATCTGGCGGGAGGAGGGCAAGAGACCCAGTACTTC
>TRBJ2-3|NA|NA|TRBV2
CASSDRSTDAQYF
TGTGCCAGCAGTGACCGCAGCACAGATGCGCAGTATTTT
>TRBJ2-1|NA|NA|TRBV7-7
CASSLGQGTGEQFF
TGTGCCAGCAGCTTAGGGCAAGGGACCGGTGAGCAGTTCTTC
>TRBJ2-7|few|NA|TRBV30
CAWGGREQYF
TGTGCCTGGGGGGGGCGCGAGCAGTACTTC
>TRBJ2-3|many|TRBD1|TRBV12-5
CASGLSHKFSQGASDTQYF
TGTGCTAGTGGTTTGTCGCACAAGTTTTCGCAGGGGGCCTCAGATACGCAGTATTTT
>TRBJ2-2|NA|TRBD1|TRBV7-9
CASSLQTGVWNTGELFF
TGTGCCAGCAGCTTACAGACAGGGGTGTGGAACACCGGGGAGCTGTTTTTT
>TRBJ2-1|many|TRBD2|TRBV18
CASSPGRTRETEQFF
TGTGCCAGCTCACCAGGAAGGACTAGGGAAACCGAGCAGTTCTTC
>TRBJ2-7|many|NA|TRBV13
CASSEAGSINEQYF
TGTGCCAGCAGCGAGGCCGGGAGTATCAACGAGCAGTACTTC
>TRBJ2-1|many|TRBD2|TRBV7-2
CASSLSRREGRNEQFF
TGTGCCAGCAGCTTGAGTCGGCGGGAGGGCAGGAATGAGCAGTTCTTC
>TRBJ1-4|few|NA|TRBV3-1
CASSQVRSYGGEKLFF
TGTGCCAGCAGCCAAGTCCGGTCCTACGGGGGGGAAAAACTGTTTTTT
>TRBJ2-2|NA|TRBD2|TRBV7-9
CASSFPWGGLLTGELFF
TGTGCCAGCAGCTTCCCGTGGGGGGGACTCCTCACCGGGGAGCTGTTTTTT
>TRBJ2-5|many|NA|TRBV2
CASSGLSGQETQYF
TGTGCCAGCAGTGGACTTAGCGGCCAAGAGACCCAGTACTTC
>TRBJ1-4|NA|NA|TRBV28
CASSSRDSALNEKLFF
TGTGCCAGCAGTTCCAGGGATTCTGCCCTTAATGAAAAACTGTTTTTT
>TRBJ2-5|few|TRBD1|TRBV7-2
CASSRSGPIWTGLETQYF
TGTGCCAGCAGCCGATCGGGACCGATCTGGACAGGGCTGGAGACCCAGTACTTC
>TRBJ2-1|many|TRBD1|TRBV7-9
CASSLSGTGYEQFF
TGTGCCAGCAGCCTCTCCGGGACAGGGTATGAGCAGTTCTTC
>TRBJ2-1|many|TRBD2|TRBV12-3/TRBV12-4
CASSRQLADNEQFF
TGTGCCAGCAGCCGACAACTAGCGGACAATGAGCAGTTCTTC
>TRBJ2-7|NA|NA|TRBV6-1
CASSEFWGSYEQYF
TGTGCCAGCAGTGAATTCTGGGGCTCCTACGAGCAGTACTTC
>TRBJ2-6|many|NA|TRBV7-8
CASSLALNSGANVLTF
TGTGCCAGCAGCTTAGCGTTGAACTCTGGGGCCAACGTCCTGACTTTC
>TRBJ2-5|NA|NA|TRBV5-1
CASSLPYEETQYF
TGCGCCAGCAGCTTGCCTTATGAGGAGACCCAGTACTTC
>TRBJ1-1|few|NA|TRBV4-1
CASSQITSGVENTEAFF
TGCGCCAGCAGCCAAATAACGAGCGGGGTGGAGAACACTGAAGCTTTCTTT
>TRBJ2-5|few|TRBD2|TRBV10-2
CASRELAGVRETQYF
TGCGCCAGCAGGGAACTAGCGGGAGTACGAGAGACCCAGTACTTC
>TRBJ2-7|many|NA|TRBV5-6
CASSLPHRDSNYEQYF
TGTGCCAGCAGCTTGCCCCACCGGGACTCCAACTACGAGCAGTACTTC